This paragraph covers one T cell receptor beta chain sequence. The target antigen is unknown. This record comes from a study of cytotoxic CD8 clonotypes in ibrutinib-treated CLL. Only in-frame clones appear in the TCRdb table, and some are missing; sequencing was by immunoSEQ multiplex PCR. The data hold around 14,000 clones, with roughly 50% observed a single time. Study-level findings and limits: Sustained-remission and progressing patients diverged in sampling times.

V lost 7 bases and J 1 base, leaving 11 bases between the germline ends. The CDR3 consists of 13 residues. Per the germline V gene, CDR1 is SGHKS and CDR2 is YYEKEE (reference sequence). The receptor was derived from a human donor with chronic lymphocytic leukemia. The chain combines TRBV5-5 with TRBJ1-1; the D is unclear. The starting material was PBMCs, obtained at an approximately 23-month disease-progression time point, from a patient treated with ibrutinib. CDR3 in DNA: TGTGCCAGCGGCCCCCCGGGGAACACTGAAGCTTTCTTT. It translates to CASGPPGNTEAFF.